This T cell receptor (beta chain) was recovered during a study of CD8 T cells in ankylosing spondylitis. Findings and limits, study-wide: As reported, disease-linked clones showed significant enrichment in matched ankylosing spondylitis synovial fluid.

This clonotype was seen a few times. The target antigen is unknown. Per the germline V gene, CDR1 is SQVTM and CDR2 is ANQGSEA. The CDR3 is made up of 15 amino acids. Deletions cut 4 bases from V and 2 bases from J, with 16 bases between. One entry per CDR3 protein, called by TCRdb with MiXCR from the 5' RACE reads. The sample has about 140,000 distinct CDR3 sequences; 8% to 9% are singletons. This chain links TRBV29-1 with TRBJ2-3; D ambiguous. The receptor was isolated from a male donor with ankylosing spondylitis. Source material: synovial fluid, either unsorted or a sorted T cell fraction (not recorded which). The CDR3 reads CSVAGVKTPTDTQYF. The CDR3 DNA reads TGCAGCGTTGCTGGGGTTAAGACCCCCACAGATACGCAGTATTTT.